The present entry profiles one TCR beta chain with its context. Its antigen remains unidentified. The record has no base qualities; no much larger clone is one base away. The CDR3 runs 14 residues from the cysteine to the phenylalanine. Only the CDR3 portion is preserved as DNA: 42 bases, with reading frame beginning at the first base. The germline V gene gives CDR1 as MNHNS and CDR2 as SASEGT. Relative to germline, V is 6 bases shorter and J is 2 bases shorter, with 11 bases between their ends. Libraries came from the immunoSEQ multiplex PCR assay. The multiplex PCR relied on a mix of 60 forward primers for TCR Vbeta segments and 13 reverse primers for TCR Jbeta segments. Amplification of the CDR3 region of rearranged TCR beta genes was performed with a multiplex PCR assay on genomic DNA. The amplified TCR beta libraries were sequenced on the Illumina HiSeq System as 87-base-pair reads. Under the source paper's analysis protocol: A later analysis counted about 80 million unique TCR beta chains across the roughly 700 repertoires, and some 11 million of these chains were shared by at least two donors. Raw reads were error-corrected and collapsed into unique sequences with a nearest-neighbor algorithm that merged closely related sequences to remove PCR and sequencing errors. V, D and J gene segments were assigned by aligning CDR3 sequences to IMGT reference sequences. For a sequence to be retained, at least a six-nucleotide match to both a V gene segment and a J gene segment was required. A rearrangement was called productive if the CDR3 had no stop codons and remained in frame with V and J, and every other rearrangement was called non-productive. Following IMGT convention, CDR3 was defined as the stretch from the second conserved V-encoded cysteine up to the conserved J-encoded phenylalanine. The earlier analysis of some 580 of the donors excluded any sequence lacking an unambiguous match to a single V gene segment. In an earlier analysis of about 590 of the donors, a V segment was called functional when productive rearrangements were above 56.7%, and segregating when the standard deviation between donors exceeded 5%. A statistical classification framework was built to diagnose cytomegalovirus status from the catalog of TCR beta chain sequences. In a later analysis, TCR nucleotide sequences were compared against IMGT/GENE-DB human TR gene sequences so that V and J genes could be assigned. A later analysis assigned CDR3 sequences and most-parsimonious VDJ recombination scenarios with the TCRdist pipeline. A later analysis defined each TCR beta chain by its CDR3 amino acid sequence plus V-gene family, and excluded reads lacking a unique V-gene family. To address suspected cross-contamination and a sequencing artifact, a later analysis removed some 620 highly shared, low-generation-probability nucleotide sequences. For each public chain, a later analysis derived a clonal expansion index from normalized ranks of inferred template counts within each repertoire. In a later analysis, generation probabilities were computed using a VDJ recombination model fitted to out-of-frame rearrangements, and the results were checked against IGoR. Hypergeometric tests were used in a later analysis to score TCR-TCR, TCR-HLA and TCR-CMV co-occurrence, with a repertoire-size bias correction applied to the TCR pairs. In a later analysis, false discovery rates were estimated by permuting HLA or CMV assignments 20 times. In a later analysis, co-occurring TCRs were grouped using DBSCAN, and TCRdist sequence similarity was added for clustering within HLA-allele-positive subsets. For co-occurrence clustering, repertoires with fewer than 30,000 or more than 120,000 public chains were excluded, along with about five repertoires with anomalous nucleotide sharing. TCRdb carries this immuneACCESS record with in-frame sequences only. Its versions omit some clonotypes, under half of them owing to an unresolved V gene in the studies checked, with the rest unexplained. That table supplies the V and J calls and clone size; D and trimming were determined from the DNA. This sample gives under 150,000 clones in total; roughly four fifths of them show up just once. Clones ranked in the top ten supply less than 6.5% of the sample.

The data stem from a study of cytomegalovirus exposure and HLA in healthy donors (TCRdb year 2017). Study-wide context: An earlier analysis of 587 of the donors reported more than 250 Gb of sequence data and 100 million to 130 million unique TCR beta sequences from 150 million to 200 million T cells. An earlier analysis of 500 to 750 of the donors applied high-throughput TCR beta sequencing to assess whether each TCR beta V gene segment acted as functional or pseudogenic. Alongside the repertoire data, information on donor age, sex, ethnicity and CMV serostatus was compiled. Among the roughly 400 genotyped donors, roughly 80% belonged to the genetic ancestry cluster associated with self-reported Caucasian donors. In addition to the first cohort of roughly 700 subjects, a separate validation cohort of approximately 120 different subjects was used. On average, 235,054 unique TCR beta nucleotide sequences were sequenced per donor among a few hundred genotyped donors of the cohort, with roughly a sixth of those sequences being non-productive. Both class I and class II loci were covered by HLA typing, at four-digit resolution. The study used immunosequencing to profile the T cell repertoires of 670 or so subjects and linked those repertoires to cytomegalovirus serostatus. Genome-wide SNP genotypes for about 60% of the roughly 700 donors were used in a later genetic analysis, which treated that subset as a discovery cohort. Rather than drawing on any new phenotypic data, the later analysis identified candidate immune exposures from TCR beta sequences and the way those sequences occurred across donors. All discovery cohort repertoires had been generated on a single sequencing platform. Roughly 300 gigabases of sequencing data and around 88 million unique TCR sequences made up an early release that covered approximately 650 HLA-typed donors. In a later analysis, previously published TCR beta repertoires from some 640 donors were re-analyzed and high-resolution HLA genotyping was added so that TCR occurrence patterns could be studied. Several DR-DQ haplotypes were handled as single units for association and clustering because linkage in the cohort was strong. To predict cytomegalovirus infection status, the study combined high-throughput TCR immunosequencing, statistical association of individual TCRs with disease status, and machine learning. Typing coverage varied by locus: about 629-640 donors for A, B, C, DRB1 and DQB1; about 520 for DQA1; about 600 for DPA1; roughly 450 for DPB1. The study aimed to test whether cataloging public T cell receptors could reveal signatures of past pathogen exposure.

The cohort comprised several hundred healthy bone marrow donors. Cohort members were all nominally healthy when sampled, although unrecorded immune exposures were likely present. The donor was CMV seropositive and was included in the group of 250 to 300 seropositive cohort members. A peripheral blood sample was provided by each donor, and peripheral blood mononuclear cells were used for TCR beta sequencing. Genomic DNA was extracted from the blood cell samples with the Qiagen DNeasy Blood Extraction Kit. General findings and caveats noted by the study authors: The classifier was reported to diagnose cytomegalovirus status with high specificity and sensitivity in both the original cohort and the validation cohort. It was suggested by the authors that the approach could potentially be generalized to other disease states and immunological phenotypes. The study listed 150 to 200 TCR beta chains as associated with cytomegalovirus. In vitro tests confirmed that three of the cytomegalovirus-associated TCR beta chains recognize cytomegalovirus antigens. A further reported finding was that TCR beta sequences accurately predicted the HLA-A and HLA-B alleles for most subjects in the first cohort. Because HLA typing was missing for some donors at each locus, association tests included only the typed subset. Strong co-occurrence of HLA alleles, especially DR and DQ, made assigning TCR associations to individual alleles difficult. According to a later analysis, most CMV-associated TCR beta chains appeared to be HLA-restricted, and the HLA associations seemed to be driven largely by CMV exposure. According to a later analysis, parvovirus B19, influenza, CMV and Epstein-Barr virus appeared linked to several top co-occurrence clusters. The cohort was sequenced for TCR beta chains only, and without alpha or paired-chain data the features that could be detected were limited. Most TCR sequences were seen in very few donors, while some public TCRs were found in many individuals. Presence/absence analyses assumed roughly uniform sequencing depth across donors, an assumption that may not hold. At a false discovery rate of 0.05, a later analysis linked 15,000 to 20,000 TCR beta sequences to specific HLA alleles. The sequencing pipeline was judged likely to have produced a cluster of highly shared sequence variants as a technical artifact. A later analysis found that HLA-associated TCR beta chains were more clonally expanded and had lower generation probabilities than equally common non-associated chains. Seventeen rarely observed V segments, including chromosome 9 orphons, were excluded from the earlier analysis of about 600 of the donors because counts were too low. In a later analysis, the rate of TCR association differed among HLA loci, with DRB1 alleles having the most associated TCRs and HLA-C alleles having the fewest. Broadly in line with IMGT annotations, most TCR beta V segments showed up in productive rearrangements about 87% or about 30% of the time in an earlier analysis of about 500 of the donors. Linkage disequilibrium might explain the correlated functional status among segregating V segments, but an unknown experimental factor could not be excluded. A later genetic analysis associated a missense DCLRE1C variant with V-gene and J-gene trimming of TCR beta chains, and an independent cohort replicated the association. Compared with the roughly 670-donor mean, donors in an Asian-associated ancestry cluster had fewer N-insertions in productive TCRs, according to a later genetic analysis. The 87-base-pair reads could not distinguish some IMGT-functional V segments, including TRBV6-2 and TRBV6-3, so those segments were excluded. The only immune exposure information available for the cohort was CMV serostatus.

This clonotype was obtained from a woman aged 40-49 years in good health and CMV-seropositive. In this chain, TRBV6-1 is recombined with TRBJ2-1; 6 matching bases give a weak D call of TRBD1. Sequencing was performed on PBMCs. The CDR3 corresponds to CASRPGHTYNEQFF. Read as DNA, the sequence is TGTGCCAGCAGACCGGGACACACCTACAATGAGCAGTTCTTC.